Listed here is a single T cell receptor (beta chain). V was pared by 7 bases and J by 3 bases, with 22 bases between. CDR3 length: 16 residues. Germline CDR1 SNHLY, CDR2 FYNNEI. This entry is derived from a study of blood T cell repertoires in COVID-19. Overall study: Sample material is recorded as cDNA or gDNA derived from T cells, B-cell-depleted T cells, or PBMCs.

Clones were read by immunoSEQ multiplex PCR, and TCRdb kept only the in-frame ones, dropping some. This sample yields about 56,000 clones, of which more than 70% are seen a single time; roughly 20% belongs to the top ten. Sequenced input: peripheral blood. The rearrangement links TRBV2 to TRBJ2-7; no clear D. The sequence derives from a human donor in a cohort sampled during active COVID-19. The DNA of the CDR3 is TGTGCCAGCAACCGCGTGAACAGACCGGCCAACTACGAGCAGTACTTC. It encodes CASNRVNRPANYEQYF.